These 12 T cell receptor beta chains originate from one sample sequenced in a study of T cells expressing NK-cell markers. From its re-call of the 5' RACE reads, TCRdb lists each CDR3 protein once, without DNA. The sample shows around 260,000 distinct CDR3 sequences, and around 4.2% sits with its ten largest clones. Sequencing input: blood T cells: a sorted CD56 or NKG2C T cell subset, CD4+ or CD8+ T cells, or bulk PBMC T cells (not recorded which). These receptors all stem from a woman between 18 and 69 years old in good health.

The chain joins TRBV5-1 to TRBJ2-5; the D call from TCRdb, TRBD1, cannot be confirmed without DNA. CDR3 length equals 15 residues. Per germline, CDR1 SGHRS and CDR2 YFSETQ. The CDR3 loop reads CASSITGTAQETQYF.

The chain links TRBV12-3 or TRBV12-4 to TRBJ1-5. The CDR3 is 15 residues long. This CDR3 reads CASSEKGSINQPQHF.

CDR3 region: CAWTASQEETQYF. The rearrangement joins TRBV30 to TRBJ2-5. Germline assignment: CDR1 GTSNPN and CDR2 SVGIG (reference sequence). This CDR3 has 13 residues.

CDR3 amino acids: CASSPQGAEGYTF. The chain couples TRBV6-1 to TRBJ1-2; there is no DNA to check the TCRdb D call of TRBD1. Germline V lookup: CDR1 MNHNS, CDR2 SASEGT. CDR3 size: 13 residues.

The V call is TRBV10-3, the J call TRBJ1-4; TCRdb picks TRBD1, but there is no DNA to check that call. Germline-derived CDR1 and CDR2 are ENHRY and SYGVKD. The CDR3 sequence is 19 residues long. The CDR3 reads CATVRFTGQSFLDDEKLFF.

The gene calls are TRBV6-4 and TRBJ1-5. The germline CDR1 and CDR2 sequences are MRHNA and SNTAGT. The CDR3 runs to 14 residues. CDR3 sequence: CASRGGALTQPQHF.

The chain uses TRBV19 and TRBJ2-1. CDR3 length: 13 amino acids. Germline CDR1 LNHDA, CDR2 SQIVND (reference sequence). CDR3 amino acids: CASSIDIRVEQFF.

J is TRBJ2-3 and V is TRBV12-3 or TRBV12-4; with no DNA, the TCRdb D assignment of TRBD2 cannot be verified. There are 16 residues in the CDR3. This chain's CDR3 is CASSFIPGTSGNTQYF.

CDR3 amino acids: CASSAVQGALGTDTQYF. The chain has TRBV25-1 and TRBJ2-3; TCRdb reports TRBD1, a call that lacks DNA to check it against. The CDR3 is made up of 17 amino acids. CDR1 MGHDK and CDR2 SYGVNS come from the germline V gene.

The chain joins TRBV20-1 to TRBJ2-1; the D call of TRBD2 rests on TCRdb alone, since no DNA is present to check it. CDR3 length: 14 residues. From germline, CDR1 is DFQATT and CDR2 SNEGSKA (reference sequence). CDR3 in amino acids: CSAHWGGRDNEQFF.

The chain recombines TRBV7-2 with TRBJ2-5; no DNA is available, so the TRBD2 call from TCRdb remains unchecked. Per the germline V gene, CDR1 is SGHTA and CDR2 is FQGNSA. The CDR3 contains 17 residues. CDR3 sequence: CASSFLAGEEWGETQYF.

The CDR3 sequence: CASSLTLAGAASTDTQYF. The V call is TRBV7-3, the J call TRBJ2-3; TCRdb proposes TRBD2, but this gene call is untestable without DNA. CDR1 is SGHTA and CDR2 is FQGTGA in the germline V gene. CDR3 length: 18 amino acids.